This T cell receptor beta chain appears in the sequencing data of a study of metastatic and nonmetastatic thyroid tumors. All patients were treatment-naive before thyroid surgery. Between the trimmed V and J ends, which lost 2 bases and 1 base, there was a span of 6 bases. Per germline, CDR1 SGHRS and CDR2 YFSETQ. CDR3 length: 14 residues. TCRdb re-called clones via MiXCR from the PCR reads. The sample consists of approximately 70,000 clones, roughly 18% of them appearing once. The chain employs TRBV5-1 and TRBJ1-4; D unresolved. This TCR derives from a female donor with papillary thyroid cancer or a benign thyroid nodule (not recorded which). Some clones in this sample may be carry-over from other donors' samples. The sequencing input was blood. The CDR3 DNA is TGCGCCAGCAGCTTCGGTGGAACTAATGAAAAACTGTTTTTT. Protein sequence: CASSFGGTNEKLFF.